The rows below give T cell receptor beta chains drawn from one sample of a study of cytomegalovirus exposure and HLA in healthy donors. Only in-frame clones appear in the TCRdb table, and some are missing; sequencing was by immunoSEQ multiplex PCR. This table has around 140,000 clones, just under 85% appearing once. Source material: PBMCs. The receptors were gathered from a woman in her thirties or forties in good health and CMV-seronegative. Both conserved end residues are part of each CDR3. Fields, in order: V gene, J gene, clone size, D gene, CDR3 DNA, CDR3 protein. D genes are given only for firm matches. For some rows the clone size is stated as once, few or many, or as a class when expanded; others skip it.

TRBV7-6	TRBJ2-1	.	.	TGTGCCAGCAGCAGGTCGCGAGGGTTGGATGAGCAGTTCTTC	CASSRSRGLDEQFF
TRBV11-2	TRBJ1-1	.	.	TGTGCCAGCAGCGGTCAAGGAGGGCTGGCTGAAGCTTTCTTT	CASSGQGGLAEAFF
TRBV7-9	TRBJ2-2	once	.	TGTGCCAGCAGCCTCTCGCTTGCTACAGGGAGTTTAGGCGGGGAGCTGTTTTTT	CASSLSLATGSLGGELFF
TRBV5-4	TRBJ1-6	few	TRBD1	TGTGCCAGCAGCGAAGGGACAGGAGGAAATTCACCCCTCCACTTT	CASSEGTGGNSPLHF
TRBV11-1	TRBJ2-3	.	TRBD2	TGTGCCAGCAGTAACGACGGCGCTAGCGGGAGCACAGATACGCAGTATTTT	CASSNDGASGSTDTQYF
TRBV15	TRBJ2-6	once	TRBD1	TGTGCCACCAGCAGAGATATGAGGGGGCTAGGGGCCAACGTCCTGACTTTC	CATSRDMRGLGANVLTF
TRBV27	TRBJ1-1	.	.	TGTGCCAGCAGTTTATTTGGGGAGACGAACACTGAAGCTTTCTTT	CASSLFGETNTEAFF
TRBV28	TRBJ1-5	.	.	TGTGCCAGCCGATCTCAGGAAAATCAGCCCCAGCATTTT	CASRSQENQPQHF
TRBV28	TRBJ2-5	.	TRBD1	TGTGCCAGCAGTTTTCCCCTGCCCGACGACAGGGAGATCGGGACCCAGTACTTC	CASSFPLPDDREIGTQYF
TRBV5-1	TRBJ2-7	.	TRBD1	TGCGCCAGCAGCCTGGGACAGGCTGTCTACGAGCAGTACTTC	CASSLGQAVYEQYF
TRBV7-2	TRBJ1-2	.	TRBD1	TGTGCCAGCAGGGGACAGGGGATCTATGGCTACACCTTC	CASRGQGIYGYTF
TRBV9	TRBJ2-7	.	.	TGTGCCAGCAGCGTAGGCCCAGACTCCTACGAGCAGTACTTC	CASSVGPDSYEQYF
TRBV6-6	TRBJ2-7	few	.	TGTGCCACCCTTCGCGTAAACGAGCAGTACTTC	CATLRVNEQYF
TRBV2	TRBJ1-5	.	.	TGTGCCAGCAGTGAGGACAGACCGAGCAATCAGCCCCAGCATTTT	CASSEDRPSNQPQHF
TRBV5-4	TRBJ2-2	few	.	TGTGCCAGCAACACCGCCGGGGAGCTGTTTTTT	CASNTAGELFF
TRBV2	TRBJ1-1	.	.	TGTGCCAGATTCCCAGGGGATCCTGAAGCTTTCTTT	CARFPGDPEAFF
TRBV2	TRBJ2-5	.	.	TGTGCCAGCAGCCCTCGAGGCTTCCGGGAGACCCAGTACTTC	CASSPRGFRETQYF
TRBV7-2	TRBJ2-5	.	TRBD2	TGTGCCAGCCGGGAGGGCCCCCAAGAGACCCAGTACTTC	CASREGPQETQYF
TRBV28	TRBJ2-1	.	TRBD1	TGTGCCAGCATACCCCGGGACAGGGGGTACAATGAGCAGTTCTTC	CASIPRDRGYNEQFF
TRBV9	TRBJ2-7	.	.	TGTGCCAGCAGCGTAACCCCCGGGGAGCAGTACTTC	CASSVTPGEQYF
TRBV9	TRBJ1-1	few	.	TGTGCCAGCAGCGTCACAGGGAACACTGAAGCTTTCTTT	CASSVTGNTEAFF
TRBV5-1	TRBJ2-7	.	.	TGCGCCAGCAGCTTGGAGAGGCTCGAAAACTACGAGCAGTACTTC	CASSLERLENYEQYF
TRBV5-4	TRBJ1-5	once	TRBD1	TGTGCCAGCAGCTACGGACAGGGGCGCAATCAGCCCCAGCATTTT	CASSYGQGRNQPQHF
TRBV7-2	TRBJ2-1	.	TRBD2	TGTGCCAGCCGGATAGCGGGAGCCAACAATGAGCAGTTCTTC	CASRIAGANNEQFF
TRBV9	TRBJ2-2	.	TRBD2	TGTGCCAGCAGCTTTTCCCTCGGGACTAGCGGGAGTTCCGGGGAGCTGTTTTTT	CASSFSLGTSGSSGELFF
TRBV27	TRBJ2-1	.	.	TGTGCCAGCAGTTTGGCGTCGGAGGTCCTGTGGGAGCAGTTCTTC	CASSLASEVLWEQFF
TRBV27	TRBJ1-1	.	.	TGTGCCAGCAGTTTCTCGGGGGTGAACACTGAAGCTTTCTTT	CASSFSGVNTEAFF
TRBV2	TRBJ2-7	.	.	TGTGCCAGCAAGACAGGCGAGCAGTACTTC	CASKTGEQYF
TRBV14	TRBJ1-6	.	TRBD1	TGTGCCAGCAGCCAAGCGCAGGGGGCGAGGTCACCCCTCCACTTT	CASSQAQGARSPLHF
TRBV7-2	TRBJ2-7	few	.	TGTGCCAGCAGACTCCACGAGCAGTACTTC	CASRLHEQYF
TRBV14	TRBJ2-1	.	TRBD2	TGTGCCAGCAGCCCACTTCGGGGGGGGCTTCGGTTCTTC	CASSPLRGGLRFF